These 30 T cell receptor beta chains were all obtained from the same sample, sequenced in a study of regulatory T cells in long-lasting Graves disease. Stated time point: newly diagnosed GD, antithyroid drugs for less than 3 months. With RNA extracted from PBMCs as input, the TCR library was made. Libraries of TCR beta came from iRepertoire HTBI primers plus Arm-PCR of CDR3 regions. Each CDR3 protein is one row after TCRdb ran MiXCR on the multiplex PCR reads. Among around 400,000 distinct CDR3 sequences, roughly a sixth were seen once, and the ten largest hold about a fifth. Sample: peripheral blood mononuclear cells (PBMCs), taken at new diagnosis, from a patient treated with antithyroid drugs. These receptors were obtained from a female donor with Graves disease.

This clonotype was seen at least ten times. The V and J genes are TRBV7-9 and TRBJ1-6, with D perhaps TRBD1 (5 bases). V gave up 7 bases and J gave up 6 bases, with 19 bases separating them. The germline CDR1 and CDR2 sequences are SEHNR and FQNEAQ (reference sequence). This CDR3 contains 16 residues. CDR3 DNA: TGTGCCAGCACCTCAATGGCAGGGTTTGTTAATTCACCCCTCCACTTT. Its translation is CASTSMAGFVNSPLHF.

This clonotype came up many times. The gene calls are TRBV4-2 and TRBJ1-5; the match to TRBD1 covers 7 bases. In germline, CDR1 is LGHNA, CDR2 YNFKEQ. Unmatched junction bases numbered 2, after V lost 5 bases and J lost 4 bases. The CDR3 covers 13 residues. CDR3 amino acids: CASSTGENQPQHF. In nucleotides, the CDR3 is TGTGCCAGCAGCACAGGGGAGAATCAGCCCCAGCATTTT.

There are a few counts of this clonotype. DNA for the CDR3: TGTGCCAGCAGCACAGGAGTCAGCGGGAGGGCCGGTAGATTCGATGAGCAGTTCTTC. Its protein is CASSTGVSGRAGRFDEQFF. This chain links TRBV7-6 with TRBJ2-1; 10 bases align to TRBD2. CDR1 SGHVS and CDR2 FNYEAQ come from the germline V gene. The V segment lost 5 bases and the J segment 8 bases; nucleotides outside the gene matches: 21. The CDR3 runs to 19 residues. Together with reference TRBV7-6 and TRBJ2-1, the CDR3 gives the full variable domain: GAGVSQSPRYKVTKRGQDVALRCDPISGHVSLYWYRQALGQGPEFLTYFNYEAQQDKSGLPNDRFSAERPEGSISTLTIQRTEQRDSAMYRCASSTGVSGRAGRFDEQFFGPGTRLTVL.

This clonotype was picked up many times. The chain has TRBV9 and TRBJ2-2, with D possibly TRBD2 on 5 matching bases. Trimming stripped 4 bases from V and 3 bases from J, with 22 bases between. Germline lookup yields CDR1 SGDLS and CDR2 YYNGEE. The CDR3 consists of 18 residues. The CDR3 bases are TGTGCCAGCAGCCCTCCAGGTCCGGGATCGATATACACCGGGGAGCTGTTTTTT. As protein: CASSPPGPGSIYTGELFF.

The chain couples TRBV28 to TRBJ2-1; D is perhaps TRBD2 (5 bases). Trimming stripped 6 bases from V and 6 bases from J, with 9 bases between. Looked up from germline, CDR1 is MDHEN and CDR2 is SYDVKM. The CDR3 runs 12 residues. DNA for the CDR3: TGTGCCAGCAGCCAAGCGGTCAATGAGCAGTTCTTC. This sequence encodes CASSQAVNEQFF.

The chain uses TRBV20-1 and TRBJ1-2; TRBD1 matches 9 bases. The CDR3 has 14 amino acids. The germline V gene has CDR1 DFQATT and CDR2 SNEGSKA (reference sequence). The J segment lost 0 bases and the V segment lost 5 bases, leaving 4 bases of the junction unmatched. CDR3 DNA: TGCAGTGCTTTTGGACAGGGGACTAACTATGGCTACACCTTC. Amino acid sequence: CSAFGQGTNYGYTF.

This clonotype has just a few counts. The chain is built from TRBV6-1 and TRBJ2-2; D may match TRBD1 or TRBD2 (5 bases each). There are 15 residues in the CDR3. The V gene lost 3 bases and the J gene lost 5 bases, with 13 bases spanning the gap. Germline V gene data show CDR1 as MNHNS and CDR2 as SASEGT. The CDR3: CASSDWGFGTGELFF. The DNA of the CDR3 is TGTGCCAGCAGTGATTGGGGGTTCGGAACCGGGGAGCTGTTTTTT.

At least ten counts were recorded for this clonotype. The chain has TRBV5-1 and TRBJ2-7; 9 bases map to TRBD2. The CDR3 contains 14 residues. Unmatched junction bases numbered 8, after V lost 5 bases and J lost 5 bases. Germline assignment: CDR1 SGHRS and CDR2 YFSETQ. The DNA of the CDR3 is TGCGCCAGCAGGGTGCGGGAGGGCCGGGACGAGCAGTACTTC. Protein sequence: CASRVREGRDEQYF.

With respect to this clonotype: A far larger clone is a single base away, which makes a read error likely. The CDR3 here is CASSQGGGGGYEQYF. For the CDR3, the DNA is TGCGCCAGCAGCCAAGGGGGTGGCGGGGGCTACGAGCAGTACTTC. The rearrangement links TRBV4-3 to TRBJ2-5, with 7 bases that match TRBD2. The J call is doubtful: the DNA matches TRBJ2-7 better. Germline CDR1 and CDR2: LGHNA and YSLEER. CDR3 length: 15 residues.

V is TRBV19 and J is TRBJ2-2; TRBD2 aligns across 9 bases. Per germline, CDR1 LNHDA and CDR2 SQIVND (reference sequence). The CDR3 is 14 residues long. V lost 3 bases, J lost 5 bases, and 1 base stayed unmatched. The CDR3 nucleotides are TGTGCCAGTAGTATCCTAGCGGGAACCGGGGAGCTGTTTTTT. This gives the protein CASSILAGTGELFF.

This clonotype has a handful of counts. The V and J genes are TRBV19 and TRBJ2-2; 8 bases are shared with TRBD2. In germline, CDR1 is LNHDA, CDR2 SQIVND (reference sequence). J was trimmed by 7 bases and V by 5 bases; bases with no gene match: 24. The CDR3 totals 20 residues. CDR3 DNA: TGTGCCAGTAGTCCGAGTGTCGGGCAGCCGGGCGGGAGGACGAACGGGGAGCTGTTTTTT. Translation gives CASSPSVGQPGGRTNGELFF.

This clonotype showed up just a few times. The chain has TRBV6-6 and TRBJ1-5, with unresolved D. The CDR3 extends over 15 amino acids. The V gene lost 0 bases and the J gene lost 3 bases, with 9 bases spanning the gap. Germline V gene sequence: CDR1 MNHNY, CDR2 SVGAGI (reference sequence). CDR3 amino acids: CASSYSWRNNQPQHF. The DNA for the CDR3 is TGTGCCAGCAGTTACTCGTGGAGAAACAATCAGCCCCAGCATTTT.

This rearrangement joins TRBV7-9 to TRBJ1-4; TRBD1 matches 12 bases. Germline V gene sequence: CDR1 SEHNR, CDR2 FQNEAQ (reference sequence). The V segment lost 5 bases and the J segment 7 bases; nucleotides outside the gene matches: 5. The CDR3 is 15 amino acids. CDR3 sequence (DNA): TGTGCCAGCAGCACGGGACAGGGGGCGGTTGAAAAACTGTTTTTT. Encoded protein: CASSTGQGAVEKLFF.

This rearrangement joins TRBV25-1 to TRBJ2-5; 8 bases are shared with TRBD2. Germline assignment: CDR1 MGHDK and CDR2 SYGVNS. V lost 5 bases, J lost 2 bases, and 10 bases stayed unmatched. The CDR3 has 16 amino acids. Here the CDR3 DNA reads TGTGCCAGCAGTCCTCTAACTAGCGGACCACAAGAGACCCAGTACTTC. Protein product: CASSPLTSGPQETQYF.

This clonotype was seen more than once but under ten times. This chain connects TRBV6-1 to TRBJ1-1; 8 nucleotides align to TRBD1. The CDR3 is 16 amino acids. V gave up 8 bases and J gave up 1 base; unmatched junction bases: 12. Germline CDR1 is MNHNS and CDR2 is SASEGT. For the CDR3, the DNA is TGTGCCAGCTCACCACGGACAGGGTTTCAGAACACTGAAGCTTTCTTT. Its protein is CASSPRTGFQNTEAFF.

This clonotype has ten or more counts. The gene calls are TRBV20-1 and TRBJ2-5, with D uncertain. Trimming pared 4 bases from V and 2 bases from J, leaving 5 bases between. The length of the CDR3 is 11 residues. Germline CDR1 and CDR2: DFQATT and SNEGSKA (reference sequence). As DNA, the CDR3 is TGCAGTGCTACCGGGCAAGAGACCCAGTACTTC. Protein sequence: CSATGQETQYF.

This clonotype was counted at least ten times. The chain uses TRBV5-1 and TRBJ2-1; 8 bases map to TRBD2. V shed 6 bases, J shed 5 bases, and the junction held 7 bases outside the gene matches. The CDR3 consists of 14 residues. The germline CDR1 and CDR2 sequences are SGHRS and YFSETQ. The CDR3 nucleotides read TGCGCCAGCAACCCCGGGGGGGATGACAATGAGCAGTTCTTC. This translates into CASNPGGDDNEQFF.

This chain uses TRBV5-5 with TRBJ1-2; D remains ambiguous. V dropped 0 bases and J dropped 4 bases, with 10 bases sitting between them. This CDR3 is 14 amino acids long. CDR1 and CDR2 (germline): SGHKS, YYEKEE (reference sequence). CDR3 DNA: TGTGCCAGCAGCTTGGGGGGAAGCCTCTATGGCTACACCTTC. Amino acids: CASSLGGSLYGYTF. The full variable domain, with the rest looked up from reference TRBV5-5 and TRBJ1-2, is DAGVTQSPTHLIKTRGQQVTLRCSPISGHKSVSWYQQVLGQGPQFIFQYYEKEERGRGNFPDRFSARQFPNYSSELNVNALLLGDSALYLCASSLGGSLYGYTFGSGTRLTVV.

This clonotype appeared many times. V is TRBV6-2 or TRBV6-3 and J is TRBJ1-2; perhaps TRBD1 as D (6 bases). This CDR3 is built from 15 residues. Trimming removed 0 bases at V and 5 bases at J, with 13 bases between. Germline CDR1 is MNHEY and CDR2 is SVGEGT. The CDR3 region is CASSYSPRGGYGYTF. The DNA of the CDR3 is TGTGCCAGCAGTTACTCGCCCAGGGGTGGTTATGGCTACACCTTC.

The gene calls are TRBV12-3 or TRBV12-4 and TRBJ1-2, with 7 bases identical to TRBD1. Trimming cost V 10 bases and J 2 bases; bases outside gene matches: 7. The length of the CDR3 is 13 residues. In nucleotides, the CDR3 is TGTGCCACAGGGGGGGGGGCGAACTATGGCTACACCTTC. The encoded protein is CATGGGANYGYTF.

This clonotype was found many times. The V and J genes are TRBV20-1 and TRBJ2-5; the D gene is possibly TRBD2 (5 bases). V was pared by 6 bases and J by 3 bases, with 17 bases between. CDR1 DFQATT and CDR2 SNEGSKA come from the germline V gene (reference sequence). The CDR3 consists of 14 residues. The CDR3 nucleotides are TGCAGTGCACCCGGGGTCAGCGGTAAAGAGACCCAGTACTTC. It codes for CSAPGVSGKETQYF.

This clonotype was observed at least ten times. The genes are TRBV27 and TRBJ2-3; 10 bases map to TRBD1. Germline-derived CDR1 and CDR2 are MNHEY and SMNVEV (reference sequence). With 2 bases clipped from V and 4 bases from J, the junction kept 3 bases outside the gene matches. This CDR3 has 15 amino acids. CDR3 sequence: CASSLQGQGSDTQYF. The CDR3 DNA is TGTGCCAGCAGTTTACAGGGACAGGGGTCAGATACGCAGTATTTT.

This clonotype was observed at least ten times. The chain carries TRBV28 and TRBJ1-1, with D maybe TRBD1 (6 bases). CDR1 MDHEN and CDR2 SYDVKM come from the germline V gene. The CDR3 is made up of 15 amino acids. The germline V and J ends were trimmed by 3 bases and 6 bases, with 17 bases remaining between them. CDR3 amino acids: CASSFLQGGEAEAFF. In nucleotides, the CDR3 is TGTGCCAGCAGTTTTCTACAGGGCGGTGAGGCTGAAGCTTTCTTT.

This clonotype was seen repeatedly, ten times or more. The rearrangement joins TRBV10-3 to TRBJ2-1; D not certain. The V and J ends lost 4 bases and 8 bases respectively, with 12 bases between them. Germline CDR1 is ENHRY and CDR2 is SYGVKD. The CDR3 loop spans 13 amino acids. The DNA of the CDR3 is TGTGCCATCAGTGCCCCCCGATTAGATGAGCAGTTCTTC. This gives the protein CAISAPRLDEQFF.

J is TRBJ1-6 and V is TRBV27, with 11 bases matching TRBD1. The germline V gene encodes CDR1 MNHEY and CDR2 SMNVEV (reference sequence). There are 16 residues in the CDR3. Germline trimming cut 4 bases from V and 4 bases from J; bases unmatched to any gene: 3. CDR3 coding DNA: TGTGCCAGCAGTTCGTGGGACAGGGGGTATAATTCACCCCTCCACTTT. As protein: CASSSWDRGYNSPLHF.

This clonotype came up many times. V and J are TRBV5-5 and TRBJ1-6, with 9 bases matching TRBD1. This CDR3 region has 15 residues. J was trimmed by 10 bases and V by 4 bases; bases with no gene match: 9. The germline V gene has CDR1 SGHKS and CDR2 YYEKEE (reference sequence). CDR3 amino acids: CASSPWTGEYSPLHF. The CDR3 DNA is TGTGCCAGCAGCCCGTGGACAGGGGAATACTCACCCCTCCACTTT.

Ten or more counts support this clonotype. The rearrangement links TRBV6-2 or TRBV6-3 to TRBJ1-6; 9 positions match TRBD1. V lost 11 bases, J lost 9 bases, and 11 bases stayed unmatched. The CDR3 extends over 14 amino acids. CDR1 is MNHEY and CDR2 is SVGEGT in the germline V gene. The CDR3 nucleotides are TGTGCCGGCAATCGGGACAGGGTGGCTTCACCCCTCCACTTT. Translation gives CAGNRDRVASPLHF.

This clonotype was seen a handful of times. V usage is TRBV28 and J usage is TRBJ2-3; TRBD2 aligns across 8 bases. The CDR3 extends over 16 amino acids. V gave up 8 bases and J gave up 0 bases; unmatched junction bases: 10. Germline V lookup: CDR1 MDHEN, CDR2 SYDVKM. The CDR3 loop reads CASRKKIAGSTDTQYF. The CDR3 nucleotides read TGTGCCAGCCGGAAGAAAATAGCGGGGAGCACAGATACGCAGTATTTT.

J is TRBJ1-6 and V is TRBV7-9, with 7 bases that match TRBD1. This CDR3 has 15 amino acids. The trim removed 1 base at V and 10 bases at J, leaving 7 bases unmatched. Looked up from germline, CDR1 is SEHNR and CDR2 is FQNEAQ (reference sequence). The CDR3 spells CASSLDAGQVSPLHF. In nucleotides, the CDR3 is TGTGCCAGCAGCTTAGACGCTGGACAGGTATCACCCCTCCACTTT.

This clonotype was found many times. CDR3 sequence: CSVGSGYEQYF. The DNA of the CDR3 is TGCAGCGTTGGTTCGGGATACGAGCAGTACTTC. V and J are TRBV29-1 and TRBJ2-7; a possible D gene is TRBD2 (5 bases). V lost 4 bases and J 4 bases, leaving 8 bases between the germline ends. The CDR3 has 11 amino acids. Germline assignment: CDR1 SQVTM and CDR2 ANQGSEA.